These 18 T cell receptor beta chains came from one sample sequenced in a study of blood T cells in healthy people across ages. A second PCR of about 7 to 12 cycles used a sample-barcoded 5' primer and a J-beta primer mix. TCRdb re-called the 5' RACE reads with MiXCR, one entry per CDR3 protein. The table includes 270,000 or so distinct CDR3 sequences, roughly 27% detected once. The sample comprised blood. The source of these receptors is a woman in her seventies in good health.

This clonotype was seen a few times. The chain combines TRBV28 with TRBJ2-5, with 8 bases identical to TRBD1. The last part of the DNA fits TRBJ2-1 better; the J call may be wrong. Looked up from germline, CDR1 is MDHEN and CDR2 is SYDVKM. This CDR3 has 13 residues. Written as DNA, the CDR3 is TGTGCCAGCAGTAGACAGGGGAGCAATGAGCAGTTCTTC. This sequence encodes CASSRQGSNEQFF.

This clonotype was observed a few times. This chain joins TRBV15 and TRBJ2-5, with 8 bases aligning to TRBD1. V gave up 3 bases and J gave up 3 bases; unmatched junction bases: 6. Germline loops: CDR1 LNHNV, CDR2 YYDKDF (reference sequence). This CDR3 has 15 residues. CDR3 DNA sequence: TGTGCCACCAGCAGGGACTCGACAGGGGAAGAGACCCAGTACTTC. The encoded protein is CATSRDSTGEETQYF. Full variable domain (rest looked up from reference TRBV15 and TRBJ2-5): DAMVIQNPRYQVTQFGKPVTLSCSQTLNHNVMYWYQQKSSQAPKLLFHYYDKDFNNEADTPDNFQSRRPNTSFCFLDIRSPGLGDTAMYLCATSRDSTGEETQYFGPGTRLLVL.

This clonotype was seen a handful of times. The chain couples TRBV7-2 to TRBJ2-4, with D tentatively TRBD1 (6 bases). Trimming stripped 4 bases from V and 8 bases from J, with 12 bases between. This CDR3 is built from 13 residues. The germline V gene encodes CDR1 SGHTA and CDR2 FQGNSA. CDR3 DNA: TGTGCCAGCAGCTCACGGACAGCCCACATTCAGTACTTC. This codes for CASSSRTAHIQYF. Together with reference TRBV7-2 and TRBJ2-4, the CDR3 gives the full variable domain: GAGVSQSPSNKVTEKGKDVELRCDPISGHTALYWYRQSLGQGLEFLIYFQGNSAPDKSGLPSDRFSAERTGGSVSTLTIQRTQQEDSAVYLCASSSRTAHIQYFGAGTRLSVL.

This clonotype was counted a few times. This chain uses TRBV20-1 with TRBJ2-1, with 14 bases aligning to TRBD2. Trimming removed 5 bases from V and 9 bases from J; junction bases left unmatched: 3. This CDR3 is built from 13 residues. Germline-derived CDR1 and CDR2 are DFQATT and SNEGSKA (reference sequence). Here the CDR3 reads CSALTSGRVEQFF. The DNA for the CDR3 is TGCAGTGCTCTGACTAGCGGGAGGGTTGAGCAGTTCTTC.

A few counts support this clonotype. V usage is TRBV6-2 or TRBV6-3 and J usage is TRBJ2-7, with D perhaps given as TRBD1 or TRBD2 (5 bases each). The end of the DNA fits TRBJ2-1 better, so the J call may be wrong. Germline CDR1 MNHEY, CDR2 SVGEGT. There are 14 residues in the CDR3. The CDR3 loop is CASSWGPSYNEQFF. The CDR3 DNA sequence: TGTGCCAGCAGTTGGGGACCCAGCTACAATGAGCAGTTCTTC.

The gene calls are TRBV5-4 and TRBJ2-7, with D perhaps TRBD1 (6 bases). Germline loops: CDR1 SGHNT, CDR2 YYREEE (reference sequence). Deletions cut 3 bases from V and 2 bases from J, with 12 bases between. The CDR3 has 14 amino acids. CDR3 region: CASSSRDKTYEQYF. CDR3 nucleotides: TGTGCCAGCAGCTCTCGGGACAAAACCTACGAGCAGTACTTC.

A few counts support this clonotype. The chain has TRBV20-1 and TRBJ1-2; D is ambiguous. Germline V gene sequence: CDR1 DFQATT, CDR2 SNEGSKA (reference sequence). The CDR3 is 13 amino acids. With 4 bases removed from V and 3 bases from J, the gap between germline ends came to 12 bases. Written as DNA, the CDR3 is TGCAGTGCTAAGACGGAGGAGTACTATGGCTACACCTTC. Protein sequence: CSAKTEEYYGYTF.

This chain joins TRBV20-1 and TRBJ2-3, with TRBD1 as a possible D gene (6 bases). The CDR3 totals 12 residues. Per the germline V gene, CDR1 is DFQATT and CDR2 is SNEGSKA (reference sequence). The V gene lost 7 bases and the J gene lost 3 bases, with 11 bases spanning the gap. The CDR3 loop is CSVPTGTDTQYF. CDR3 DNA: TGCAGTGTTCCGACAGGAACAGATACGCAGTATTTT.

The sample holds a few counts of this clonotype. The chain combines TRBV28 with TRBJ2-7; the match to TRBD2 covers 7 bases. Germline assignment: CDR1 MDHEN and CDR2 SYDVKM. The CDR3 loop spans 18 amino acids. In DNA form, the CDR3 reads TGTGCGACCTTAGGACCCCCAAGCGGGAACCCGTTGCTCTACGAGCAGTACTTC. Amino acid sequence: CATLGPPSGNPLLYEQYF. The full variable domain, completed using reference TRBV28 and TRBJ2-7, is DVKVTQSSRYLVKRTGEKVFLECVQDMDHENMFWYRQDPGLGLRLIYFSYDVKMKEKGDIPEGYSVSREKKERFSLILESASTNQTSMYLCATLGPPSGNPLLYEQYFGPGTRLTVT.

The chain links TRBV4-1 to TRBJ1-5; TRBD1 aligns across 8 bases. CDR1 is MGHRA, CDR2 YSYEKL, per germline. The CDR3 runs 12 residues. J gave up 9 bases and V 4 bases, and 2 bases lay outside the gene matches. CDR3 in amino acids: CASSRGTGPQHF. CDR3 nucleotides: TGCGCCAGCAGCCGAGGGACAGGGCCCCAGCATTTT.

There are many counts of this clonotype. The V gene is TRBV5-1, the J gene TRBJ1-3; D is unresolved. CDR1 is SGHRS, CDR2 YFSETQ, per germline. This CDR3 contains 12 residues. V shed 3 bases and J shed 4 bases, with 5 bases lying between them. The CDR3 DNA is TGCGCCAGCAGCTCCCCAGGAAACACCATATATTTT. This gives the protein CASSSPGNTIYF.

The chain recombines TRBV7-8 with TRBJ2-3; TRBD1 might be the D (5 bases). The length of the CDR3 is 15 residues. In germline, CDR1 is SGHVS, CDR2 FQNEAQ. Trimming removed 6 bases at V and 4 bases at J, with 17 bases between. This CDR3 reads CASRWTQGKADTQYF. In nucleotides, the CDR3 is TGTGCCAGCAGGTGGACACAAGGCAAGGCAGATACGCAGTATTTT.

This clonotype was observed many times. This chain connects TRBV28 to TRBJ2-7; D not certain. The CDR3 is 15 residues long. V lost 3 bases and J lost 0, with 12 bases in between. Germline assignment: CDR1 MDHEN and CDR2 SYDVKM. For the CDR3, the DNA is TGTGCCAGCAGTTTCCAGGATCTTAGCTCCTACGAGCAGTACTTC. Protein sequence: CASSFQDLSSYEQYF.

This clonotype was seen only a few times. The J gene is TRBJ2-5, the V gene TRBV7-2; D perhaps matches TRBD1 (6 bases). The CDR3 contains 12 residues. Trimming took off 5 bases at V and 6 bases at J, with 10 bases between the two ends. Germline V lookup: CDR1 SGHTA, CDR2 FQGNSA. Here the CDR3 DNA reads TGTGCCAGCAGCAGAGGACAGAAGACCCAGTACTTC. This gives the protein CASSRGQKTQYF.

CDR3 protein: CASSRTSGRGNYEQYF. The CDR3, as DNA: TGTGCCAGCAGCCGGACTAGCGGGAGAGGAAACTACGAGCAGTACTTC. The chain links TRBV3-1 to TRBJ2-7, with TRBD2 matching over 13 bases. The CDR3 contains 16 residues. Germline V gene data show CDR1 as LGHDT and CDR2 as YNNKEL (reference sequence). Losses at the gene ends were 4 bases for V and 3 bases for J; bases not matched to a gene: 6.

This clonotype appeared a few times. V and J are TRBV7-9 and TRBJ1-2, with 9 positions matching TRBD1. Germline V gene lookup returns CDR1 SEHNR and CDR2 FQNEAQ (reference sequence). This CDR3 region has 16 residues. J was trimmed by 4 bases and V by 4 bases; bases with no gene match: 10. CDR3 nucleotide sequence: TGTGCCAGCAGCTCCTTCCCGGGACAGGGAACCTATGGCTACACCTTC. This sequence encodes CASSSFPGQGTYGYTF.

J is TRBJ2-3 and V is TRBV20-1, with D perhaps TRBD2 (6 bases). CDR3 size: 15 residues. V was clipped by 0 bases and J by 2 bases, with 12 bases between them. Germline-derived CDR1 and CDR2 are DFQATT and SNEGSKA (reference sequence). CDR3 coding DNA: TGCAGTGCTAGAGATCTAGCGTCTAACACAGATACGCAGTATTTT. This translates into CSARDLASNTDTQYF.

There are a few counts of this clonotype. The CDR3 reads CAISESTDYGYTF. CDR3 DNA: TGTGCCATCAGTGAGTCCACGGACTATGGCTACACCTTC. This chain joins TRBV10-3 and TRBJ1-2; the D is unclear. With 0 bases removed from V and 3 bases from J, the gap between germline ends came to 5 bases. This CDR3 has 13 amino acids. Germline CDR1 reads ENHRY; CDR2 reads SYGVKD.